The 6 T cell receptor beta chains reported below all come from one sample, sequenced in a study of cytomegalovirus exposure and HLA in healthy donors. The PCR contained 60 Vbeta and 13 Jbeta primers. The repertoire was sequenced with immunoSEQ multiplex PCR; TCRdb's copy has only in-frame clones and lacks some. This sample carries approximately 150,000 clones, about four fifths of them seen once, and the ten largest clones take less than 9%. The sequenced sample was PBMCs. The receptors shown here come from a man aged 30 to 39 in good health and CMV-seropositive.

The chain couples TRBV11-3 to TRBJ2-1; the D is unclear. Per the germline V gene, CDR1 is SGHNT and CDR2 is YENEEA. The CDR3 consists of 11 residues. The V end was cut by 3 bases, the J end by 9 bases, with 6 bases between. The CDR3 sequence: CASSLIGEQFF. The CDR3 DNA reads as TGTGCCAGCAGCTTGATCGGTGAGCAGTTCTTC.

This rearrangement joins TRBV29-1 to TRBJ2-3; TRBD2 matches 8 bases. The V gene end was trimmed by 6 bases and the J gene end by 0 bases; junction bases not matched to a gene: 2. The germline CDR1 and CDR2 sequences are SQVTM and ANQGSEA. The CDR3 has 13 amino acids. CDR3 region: CSVASGSTDTQYF. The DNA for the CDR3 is TGCAGCGTAGCTAGCGGGAGCACAGATACGCAGTATTTT.

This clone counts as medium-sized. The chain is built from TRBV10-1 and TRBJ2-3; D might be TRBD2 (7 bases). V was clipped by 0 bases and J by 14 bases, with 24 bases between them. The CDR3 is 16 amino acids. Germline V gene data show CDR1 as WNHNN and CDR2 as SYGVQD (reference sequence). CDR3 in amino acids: CASSESVRTERGTGYF. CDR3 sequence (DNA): TGCGCCAGCAGTGAGTCGGTCAGGACAGAGCGGGGCACGGGGTATTTT.

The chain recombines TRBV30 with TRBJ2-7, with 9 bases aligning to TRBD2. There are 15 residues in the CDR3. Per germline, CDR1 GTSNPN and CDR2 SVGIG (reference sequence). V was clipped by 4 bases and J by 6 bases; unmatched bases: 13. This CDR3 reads CAWTSFSGSGVEQYF. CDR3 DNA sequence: TGTGCCTGGACATCTTTTAGCGGGAGTGGTGTCGAGCAGTACTTC. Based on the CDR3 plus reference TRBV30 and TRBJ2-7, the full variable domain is SQTIHQWPATLVQPVGSPLSLECTVEGTSNPNLYWYRQAAGRGLQLLFYSVGIGQISSEVPQNLSASRPQDRQFILSSKKLLLSDSGFYLCAWTSFSGSGVEQYFGPGTRLTVT.

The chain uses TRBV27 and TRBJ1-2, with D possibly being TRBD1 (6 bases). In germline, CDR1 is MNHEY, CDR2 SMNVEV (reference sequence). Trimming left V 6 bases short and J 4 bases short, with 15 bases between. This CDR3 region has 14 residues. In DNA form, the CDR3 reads TGTGCCAGCAGACCGAATACAGGGCTCTATGGCTACACCTTC. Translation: CASRPNTGLYGYTF.

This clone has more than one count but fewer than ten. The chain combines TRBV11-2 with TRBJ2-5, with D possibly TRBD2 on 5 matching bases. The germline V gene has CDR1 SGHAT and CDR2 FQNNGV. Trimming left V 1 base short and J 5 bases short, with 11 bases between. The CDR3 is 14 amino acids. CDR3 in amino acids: CASSLGASLETQYF. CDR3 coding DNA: TGTGCCAGCAGCTTAGGTGCTAGCTTGGAGACCCAGTACTTC.